Below, one T cell receptor beta chain is given with its context. This sample is drawn from a study of early T cells in non-severe SARS-CoV-2 infection. Germline values: CDR1 KGHSH, CDR2 LQKENI. This CDR3 spans 13 amino acids. V dropped 2 bases and J dropped 7 bases, with 12 bases sitting between them. TCRdb ran MiXCR on the 5' RACE reads and lists one entry per CDR3 protein. The table includes fewer than 100,000 distinct CDR3 sequences, roughly 13% detected once. The clonotype comes from an adult who was a healthcare worker with PCR-confirmed SARS-CoV-2 infection or an uninfected control (not recorded which). The gene calls are TRBV18 and TRBJ2-7; D unclear. Sequencing was performed on whole blood. The CDR3 here is CASSPLDPQEQYF. The CDR3 DNA reads as TGTGCCAGCTCACCATTGGACCCCCAGGAGCAGTACTTC.